This TCR beta chain is from a study of tumor and adjacent non-tumor tissue in lung cancer. Overall study findings and caveats: Significantly higher TCR diversity was found in tumor than normal lung. Patients with more diverse tumor TCRs had worse survival.

The library came from three nested PCR rounds adapted from ARM-PCR protocols. Via MiXCR, TCRdb re-called the multiplex PCR reads, giving one row per CDR3 protein. This sample has more than 60,000 distinct CDR3 sequences, with about 77% found just once. No cell sorting was done before RNA was extracted from the tissue. More than 3 cm separated this lung sample from the edge of the tumor. Newly diagnosed lung cancer patients had thoracic surgery in China, August–late 2014, without prior chemotherapy. A remark on this clonotype: Antigen specificity is unknown.

The V segment lost 8 bases and the J segment 5 bases; nucleotides outside the gene matches: 12. Per the germline V gene, CDR1 is LGHNA and CDR2 is YNFKEQ. The CDR3 is made up of 14 amino acids. The sequence was obtained from a man between 60 and 75 years old with non-small cell lung cancer. The chain joins TRBV4-2 to TRBJ2-7, with 7 bases that match TRBD1. The sample comprised distant non-tumor lung tissue. The CDR3 nucleotides read TGTGCCAGCGTCCCGACAGGGTGTAGGGACGAGCAGTACTTC. Translating it yields CASVPTGCRDEQYF.